This TCR beta chain derives from a study of shared clonotypes between healthy human individuals. Broader study findings: In four donors, around 4.8% of naive CD4 clonotypes appeared in common.

Naive-designated CD8 cells lacked CD45RO, were positively enriched for CCR7, and omitted terminally differentiated effector memory CD45RA+ cells. Data came from immunoSEQ multiplex PCR; TCRdb stores just in-frame clones and leaves some out. This sample yields approximately 810,000 clones, of which approximately 92% are seen a single time; more than 20% belongs to the top ten. Germline loops: CDR1 SGHRS, CDR2 YFSETQ. The V end lost 0 bases, the J end lost 0 bases, and 4 bases lay between the germline ends. The CDR3 consists of 15 residues. Concerning this clone: Antigen specificity is unknown. Other DNA sequences in this specimen translate into the identical CDR3.

The material sequenced was naive CD8+ T cells sorted from blood. This chain connects TRBV5-1 to TRBJ2-6; D gene unclear. The TCR was taken from a young man in good health. The CDR3 protein is CASSLGGSGANVLTF. The CDR3 region has the DNA TGCGCCAGCAGCTTGGGTGGCTCTGGGGCCAACGTCCTGACTTTC.